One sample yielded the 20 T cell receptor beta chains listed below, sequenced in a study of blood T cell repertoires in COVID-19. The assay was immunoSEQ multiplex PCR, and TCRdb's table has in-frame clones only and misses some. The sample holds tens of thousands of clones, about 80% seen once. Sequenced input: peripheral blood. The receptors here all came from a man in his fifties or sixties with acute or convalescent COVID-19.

The CDR3 region is CASSFGFAGEQYF. The CDR3 region has the DNA TGTGCCAGCAGCTTTGGATTCGCAGGGGAGCAGTACTTC. This chain joins TRBV5-6 and TRBJ2-7, with a possible D match to TRBD1 (5 bases). The CDR3 extends over 13 amino acids. Trimming cost V 2 bases and J 7 bases, with 13 bases left between them. The V gene's germline CDR1 is SGHDT and CDR2 YYEEEE. The full variable domain, with the rest looked up from reference TRBV5-6 and TRBJ2-7, is DAGVTQSPTHLIKTRGQQVTLRCSPKSGHDTVSWYQQALGQGPQFIFQYYEEEERQRGNFPDRFSGHQFPNYSSELNVNALLLGDSALYLCASSFGFAGEQYFGPGTRLTVT.

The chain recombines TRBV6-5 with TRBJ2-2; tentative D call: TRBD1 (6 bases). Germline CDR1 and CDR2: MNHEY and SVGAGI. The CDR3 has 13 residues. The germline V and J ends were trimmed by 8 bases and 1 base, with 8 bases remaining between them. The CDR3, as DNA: TGTGCCAGCGGGGGACAGAACACCGGGGAGCTGTTTTTT. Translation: CASGGQNTGELFF.

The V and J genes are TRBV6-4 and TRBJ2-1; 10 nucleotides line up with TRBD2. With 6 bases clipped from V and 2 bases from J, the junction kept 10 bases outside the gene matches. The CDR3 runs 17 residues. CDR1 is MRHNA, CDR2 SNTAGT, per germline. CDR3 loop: CASRGTSGALTYNEQFF. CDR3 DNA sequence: TGTGCCAGCAGGGGTACTAGCGGGGCCTTAACCTACAATGAGCAGTTCTTC.

For the CDR3, the DNA is TGTGCCAGCAGCTTATTACAGGGAAGTGGCTACACCTTC. Amino acid sequence: CASSLLQGSGYTF. This chain uses TRBV7-3 with TRBJ1-2, with D possibly being TRBD1 (6 bases). From germline, CDR1 is SGHTA and CDR2 FQGTGA. V dropped 2 bases and J dropped 7 bases, with 11 bases sitting between them. The CDR3 consists of 13 residues.

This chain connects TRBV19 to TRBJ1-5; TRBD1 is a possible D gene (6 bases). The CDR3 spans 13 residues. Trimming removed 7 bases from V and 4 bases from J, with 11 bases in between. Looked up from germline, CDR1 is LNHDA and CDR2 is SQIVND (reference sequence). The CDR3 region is CASTTGYNQPQHF. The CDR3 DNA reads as TGTGCCAGTACCACAGGGTATAATCAGCCCCAGCATTTT.

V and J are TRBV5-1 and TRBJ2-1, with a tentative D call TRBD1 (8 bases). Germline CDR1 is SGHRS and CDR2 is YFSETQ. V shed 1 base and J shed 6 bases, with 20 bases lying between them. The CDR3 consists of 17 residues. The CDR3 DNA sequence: TGCGCCAGCAGCTTGAATTCAGGACAGGGAGGGAGCAATGAGCAGTTCTTC. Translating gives CASSLNSGQGGSNEQFF.

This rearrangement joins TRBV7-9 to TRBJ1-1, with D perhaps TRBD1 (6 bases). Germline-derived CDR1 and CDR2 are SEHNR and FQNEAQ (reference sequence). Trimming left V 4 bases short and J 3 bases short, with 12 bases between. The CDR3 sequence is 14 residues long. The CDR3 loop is CASSSSGVHTEAFF. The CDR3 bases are TGTGCCAGCAGCTCCTCAGGGGTCCACACTGAAGCTTTCTTT.

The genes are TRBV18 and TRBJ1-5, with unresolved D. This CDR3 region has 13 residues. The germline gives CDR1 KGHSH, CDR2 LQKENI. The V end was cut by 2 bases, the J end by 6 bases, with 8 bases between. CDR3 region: CASSPDGVQPQHF. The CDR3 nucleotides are TGTGCCAGCTCACCAGACGGGGTTCAGCCCCAGCATTTT.

Here the CDR3 reads CASSTPGEETQYF. The CDR3 region has the DNA TGTGCCAGCAGCACCCCAGGGGAAGAGACCCAGTACTTC. This chain uses TRBV5-4 with TRBJ2-5; a possible D gene is TRBD1 (6 bases). The V end was cut by 4 bases, the J end by 3 bases, with 10 bases between. Germline lookup yields CDR1 SGHNT and CDR2 YYREEE (reference sequence). CDR3 length equals 13 residues.

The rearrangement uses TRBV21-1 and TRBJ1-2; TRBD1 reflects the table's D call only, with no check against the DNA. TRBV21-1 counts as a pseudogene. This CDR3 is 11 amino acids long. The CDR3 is CGPQGVGGYTF. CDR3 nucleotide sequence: TGTGGCCCACAGGGAGTGGGTGGCTACACCTTC.

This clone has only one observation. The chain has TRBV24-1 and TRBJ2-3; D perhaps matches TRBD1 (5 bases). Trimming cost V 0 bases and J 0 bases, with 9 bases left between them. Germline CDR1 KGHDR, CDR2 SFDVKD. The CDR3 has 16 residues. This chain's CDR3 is CATSDLRTTSTDTQYF. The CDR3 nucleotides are TGTGCCACCAGTGATTTGCGGACAACTAGCACAGATACGCAGTATTTT.

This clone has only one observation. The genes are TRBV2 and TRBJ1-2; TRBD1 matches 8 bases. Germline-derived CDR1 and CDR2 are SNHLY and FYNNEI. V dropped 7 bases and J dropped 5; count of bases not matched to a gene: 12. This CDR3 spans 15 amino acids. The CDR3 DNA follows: TGTGCCAGCATTCCTGACAGGGGCGGAAATTATGGCTACACCTTC. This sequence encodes CASIPDRGGNYGYTF.

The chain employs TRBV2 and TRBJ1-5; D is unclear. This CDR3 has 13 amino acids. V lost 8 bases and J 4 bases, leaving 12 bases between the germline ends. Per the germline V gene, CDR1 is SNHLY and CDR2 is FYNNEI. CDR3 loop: CASGGQPNQPQHF. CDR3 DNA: TGTGCCAGCGGCGGGCAGCCAAATCAGCCCCAGCATTTT.

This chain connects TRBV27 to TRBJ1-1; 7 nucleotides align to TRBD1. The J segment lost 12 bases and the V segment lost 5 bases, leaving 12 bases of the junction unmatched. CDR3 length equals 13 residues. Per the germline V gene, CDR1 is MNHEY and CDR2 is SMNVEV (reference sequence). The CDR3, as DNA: TGTGCCAGCAGTCTCTCGACAGGGACTGGGACTTTCTTT. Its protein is CASSLSTGTGTFF.

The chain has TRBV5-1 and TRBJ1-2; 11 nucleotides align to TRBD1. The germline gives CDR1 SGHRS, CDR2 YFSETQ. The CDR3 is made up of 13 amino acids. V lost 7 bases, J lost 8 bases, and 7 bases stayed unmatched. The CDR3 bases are TGCGCCAGCGGACCCGGGACAGGGGGAGGCTACACCTTC. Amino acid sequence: CASGPGTGGGYTF.

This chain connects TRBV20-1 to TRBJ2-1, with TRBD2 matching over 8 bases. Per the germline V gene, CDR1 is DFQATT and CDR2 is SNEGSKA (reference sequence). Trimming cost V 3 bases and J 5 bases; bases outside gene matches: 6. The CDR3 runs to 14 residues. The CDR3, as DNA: TGCAGTGCTAGTTCGGGGGGGAGGAACAATGAGCAGTTCTTC. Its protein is CSASSGGRNNEQFF.

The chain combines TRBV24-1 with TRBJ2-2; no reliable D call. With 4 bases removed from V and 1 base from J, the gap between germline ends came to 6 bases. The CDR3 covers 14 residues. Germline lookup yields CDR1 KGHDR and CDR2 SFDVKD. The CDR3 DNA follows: TGTGCCACCAGTGAAAGCTGGAACACCGGGGAGCTGTTTTTT. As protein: CATSESWNTGELFF.

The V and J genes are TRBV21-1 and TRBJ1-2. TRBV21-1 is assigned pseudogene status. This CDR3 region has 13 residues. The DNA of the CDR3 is TGTGCCAGCAGCAAATTCTGTCGGAGCGGCTACACCTTC. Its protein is CASSKFCRSGYTF.

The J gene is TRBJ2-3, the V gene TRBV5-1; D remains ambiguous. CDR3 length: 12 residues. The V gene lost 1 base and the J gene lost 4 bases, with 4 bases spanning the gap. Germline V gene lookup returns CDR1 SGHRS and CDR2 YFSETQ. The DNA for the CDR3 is TGCGCCAGCAGCTTGTATGCAGATACGCAGTATTTT. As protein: CASSLYADTQYF.

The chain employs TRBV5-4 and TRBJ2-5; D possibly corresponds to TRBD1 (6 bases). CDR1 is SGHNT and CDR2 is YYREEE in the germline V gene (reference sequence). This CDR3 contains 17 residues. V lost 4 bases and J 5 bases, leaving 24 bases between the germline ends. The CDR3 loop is CASSRPGVDSQWETQYF. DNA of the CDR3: TGTGCCAGCAGCCGGCCCGGTGTGGACAGCCAGTGGGAGACCCAGTACTTC. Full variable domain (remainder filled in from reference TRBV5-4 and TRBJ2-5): ETGVTQSPTHLIKTRGQQVTLRCSSQSGHNTVSWYQQALGQGPQFIFQYYREEENGRGNFPPRFSGLQFPNYSSELNVNALELDDSALYLCASSRPGVDSQWETQYFGPGTRLLVL.